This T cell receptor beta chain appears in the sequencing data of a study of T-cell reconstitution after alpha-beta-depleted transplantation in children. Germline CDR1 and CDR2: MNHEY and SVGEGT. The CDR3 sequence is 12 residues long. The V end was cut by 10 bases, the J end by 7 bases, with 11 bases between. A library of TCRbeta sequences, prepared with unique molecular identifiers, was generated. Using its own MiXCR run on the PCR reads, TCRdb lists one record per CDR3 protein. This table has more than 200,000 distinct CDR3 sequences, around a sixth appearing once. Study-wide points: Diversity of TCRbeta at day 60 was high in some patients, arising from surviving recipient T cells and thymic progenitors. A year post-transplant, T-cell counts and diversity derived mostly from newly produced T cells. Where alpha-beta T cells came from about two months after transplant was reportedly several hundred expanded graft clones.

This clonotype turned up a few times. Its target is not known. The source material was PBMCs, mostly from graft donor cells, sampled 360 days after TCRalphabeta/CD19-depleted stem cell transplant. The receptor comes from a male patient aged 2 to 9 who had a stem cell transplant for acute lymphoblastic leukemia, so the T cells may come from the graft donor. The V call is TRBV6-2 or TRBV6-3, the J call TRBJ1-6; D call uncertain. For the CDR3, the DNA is TGTGCCATCCGGCGAGGGAATTCACCCCTCCACTTT. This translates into CAIRRGNSPLHF.